The 19 T cell receptor beta chains listed next were all sequenced from one sample in a study of blood T cell repertoires in COVID-19. TCRdb keeps only in-frame clones here, not all; method: immunoSEQ multiplex PCR. The sample consists of hundreds of thousands of clones, 88% of them appearing once. The source material was PBMCs or T cells enriched from blood (not recorded which). Source of these receptors: a woman aged 50 to 60 who had recovered from COVID-19.

The chain has TRBV15 and TRBJ2-2; D not certain. CDR1 and CDR2 from the germline V gene are LNHNV and YYDKDF (reference sequence). Trimming took 6 bases from V and 0 from J, leaving 5 bases between them. The CDR3 contains 13 residues. The CDR3 loop reads CATRFANTGELFF. The DNA for the CDR3 is TGTGCCACCAGGTTCGCGAACACCGGGGAGCTGTTTTTT.

A single count supports this clone. This chain uses TRBV30 with TRBJ2-7; the match to TRBD2 covers 7 bases. Germline CDR1 reads GTSNPN; CDR2 reads SVGIG (reference sequence). The trim removed 1 base at V and 4 bases at J, leaving 7 bases unmatched. CDR3 size: 14 residues. CDR3 protein: CAWSGNTGGYEQYF. CDR3 bases: TGTGCCTGGAGTGGGAACACGGGGGGTTACGAGCAGTACTTC.

The chain has TRBV5-1 and TRBJ2-5, with 7 bases aligning to TRBD2. After removal of 3 bases from V and 2 bases from J, the junction contained 7 bases not matched to a gene. This CDR3 is built from 15 residues. Germline V gene lookup returns CDR1 SGHRS and CDR2 YFSETQ. CDR3: CASSSKSSGQETQYF. The DNA of the CDR3 is TGCGCCAGCAGCTCCAAGTCTAGCGGACAAGAGACCCAGTACTTC.

This chain joins TRBV5-1 and TRBJ1-3; D possibly corresponds to TRBD1 (6 bases). Trimming pared 5 bases from V and 6 bases from J, leaving 18 bases between. This CDR3 is built from 15 residues. Germline V gene sequence: CDR1 SGHRS, CDR2 YFSETQ. CDR3 nucleotides: TGCGCCAGCAGTTCGAGCGGACAGAACGAAAACACCATATATTTT. Its translation is CASSSSGQNENTIYF. Filled out from reference TRBV5-1 and TRBJ1-3, the complete variable domain reads KAGVTQTPRYLIKTRGQQVTLSCSPISGHRSVSWYQQTPGQGLQFLFEYFSETQRNKGNFPGRFSGRQFSNSRSEMNVSTLELGDSALYLCASSSSGQNENTIYFGEGSWLTVV.

The chain couples TRBV19 to TRBJ1-2; D gene ambiguous. Trimming left V 5 bases short and J 2 bases short, with 9 bases between. The germline V gene encodes CDR1 LNHDA and CDR2 SQIVND (reference sequence). The CDR3 totals 13 residues. In DNA, the CDR3 is TGTGCCAGTAGTCCAGACACCAACTATGGCTACACCTTC. Protein sequence: CASSPDTNYGYTF.

V and J are TRBV28 and TRBJ2-7, with D possibly being TRBD2 (6 bases). The CDR3 consists of 15 residues. Trimming stripped 3 bases from V and 0 bases from J, with 12 bases between. Per germline, CDR1 MDHEN and CDR2 SYDVKM. This CDR3 is CASSLSGEGSYEQYF. In DNA form, the CDR3 reads TGTGCCAGCAGTTTGTCGGGAGAGGGCTCCTACGAGCAGTACTTC.

The chain couples TRBV11-2 to TRBJ1-5; possible D gene TRBD1, 6 bases. The germline V gene encodes CDR1 SGHAT and CDR2 FQNNGV. The length of the CDR3 is 14 residues. Trimming took off 6 bases at V and 2 bases at J, with 11 bases between the two ends. The CDR3 reads CASRAGGGNQPQHF. The CDR3 DNA follows: TGTGCCAGCAGAGCTGGGGGCGGCAATCAGCCCCAGCATTTT.

The chain carries TRBV4-3 and TRBJ2-3, with D maybe TRBD2 (6 bases). From germline, CDR1 is LGHNA and CDR2 YSLEER. CDR3 length: 18 residues. V lost 0 bases, J lost 2 bases, and 18 bases lay in between. The CDR3 bases are TGCGCCAGCAGCCAAGATGCGGCTAGCGAGACCTTCACAGATACGCAGTATTTT. Its protein product is CASSQDAASETFTDTQYF.

The J gene is TRBJ2-5, the V gene TRBV19; the D gene is possibly TRBD1 (5 bases). This CDR3 has 16 residues. Germline values: CDR1 LNHDA, CDR2 SQIVND (reference sequence). Between the trimmed V and J ends, which lost 3 bases and 5 bases, there was a span of 19 bases. The CDR3 spells CASSIQSVAGKETQYF. The CDR3 nucleotides are TGTGCCAGTAGTATTCAATCAGTGGCAGGGAAGGAGACCCAGTACTTC. Using reference TRBV19 and TRBJ2-5 for the parts outside the CDR3, the full variable domain is DGGITQSPKYLFRKEGQNVTLSCEQNLNHDAMYWYRQDPGQGLRLIYYSQIVNDFQKGDIAEGYSVSREKKESFPLTVTSAQKNPTAFYLCASSIQSVAGKETQYFGPGTRLLVL.

V gene TRBV2 combines with J gene TRBJ1-1; D unclear. This CDR3 has 13 amino acids. Germline CDR1 is SNHLY and CDR2 is FYNNEI. V was pared by 6 bases and J by 2 bases, with 10 bases between. CDR3 coding DNA: TGTGCCAGCAGGGGCGGGTTAAACACTGAAGCTTTCTTT. Encoded protein: CASRGGLNTEAFF.

There are a few counts of this clone. This chain links TRBV5-1 with TRBJ2-2; TRBD2 matches at 9 bases. J was trimmed by 0 bases and V by 3 bases; bases with no gene match: 3. The CDR3 has 16 residues. Per germline, CDR1 SGHRS and CDR2 YFSETQ. For the CDR3, the DNA is TGCGCCAGCAGCTGGAGACTAGCGGCGAACACCGGGGAGCTGTTTTTT. Translating it yields CASSWRLAANTGELFF.

The rearrangement links TRBV7-2 to TRBJ2-5; a weak D match, TRBD1 (6 bases). Trimming pared 3 bases from V and 2 bases from J, leaving 16 bases between. Germline CDR1 and CDR2: SGHTA and FQGNSA. This CDR3 spans 16 amino acids. DNA of the CDR3: TGTGCCAGCAGCTTTGGGAACAGGGACCCTCAAGAGACCCAGTACTTC. It is translated as CASSFGNRDPQETQYF.

A few counts support this clone. The chain employs TRBV18 and TRBJ2-1; maybe TRBD2 (6 bases). Trimming removed 4 bases from V and 7 bases from J, with 20 bases in between. The germline V gene has CDR1 KGHSH and CDR2 LQKENI. The CDR3 covers 16 residues. In DNA, the CDR3 is TGTGCCAGCTCACTTGGGACTTCGCTCCGGCTTAATGAGCAGTTCTTC. This gives the protein CASSLGTSLRLNEQFF.

The rearrangement uses TRBV5-1 and TRBJ1-1; D not resolved. Trimming took 2 bases from V and 0 from J, leaving 5 bases between them. The CDR3 loop spans 13 amino acids. Germline V gene data show CDR1 as SGHRS and CDR2 as YFSETQ. This chain's CDR3 is CASSFIVNTEAFF. The DNA of the CDR3 is TGCGCCAGCAGCTTTATAGTGAACACTGAAGCTTTCTTT.

The table lists this clone with a count of one. A read error may produce the germline difference seen at one junction end. J is TRBJ1-2 and V is TRBV11-2; D remains ambiguous. The CDR3 spans 15 residues. CDR1 is SGHAT, CDR2 FQNNGV, per germline. Here the CDR3 reads CASSSLERNNYGYIF. The CDR3, as DNA: TGTGCCAGCAGCTCCCTGGAGAGGAACAACTATGGCTACATCTTC.

The chain uses TRBV7-3 and TRBJ1-1; TRBD1 matches 8 bases. V lost 5 bases, J lost 0 bases, and 8 bases stayed unmatched. The CDR3 contains 16 residues. CDR1 and CDR2 (germline): SGHTA, FQGTGA. Written as DNA, the CDR3 is TGTGCCAGCAGCGGCAGCCTGGACAGGGTGAACACTGAAGCTTTCTTT. This gives the protein CASSGSLDRVNTEAFF.

V is TRBV29-1 and J is TRBJ1-1, with TRBD1 identical over 7 bases. From germline, CDR1 is SQVTM and CDR2 ANQGSEA. The V gene end was trimmed by 6 bases and the J gene end by 1 base; junction bases not matched to a gene: 5. The CDR3 extends over 13 amino acids. CDR3 region: CSVIRQGNTEAFF. CDR3 coding DNA: TGCAGCGTAATAAGACAGGGGAACACTGAAGCTTTCTTT. Full variable domain (missing parts from reference TRBV29-1 and TRBJ1-1): SAVISQKPSRDICQRGTSLTIQCQVDSQVTMMFWYRQQPGQSLTLIATANQGSEATYESGFVIDKFPISRPNLTFSTLTVSNMSPEDSSIYLCSVIRQGNTEAFFGQGTRLTVV.

The chain employs TRBV3-1 (or the pseudogene TRBV3-2) and TRBJ2-7; 9 bases align to TRBD1. The CDR3 is 15 amino acids. V gave up 4 bases and J gave up 5 bases; unmatched junction bases: 9. Germline CDR1 LGHDT, CDR2 YNNKEL (reference sequence). The CDR3 DNA is TGTGCCAGCAGCCCCTGGGGACAGGGCGCCGACGAGCAGTACTTC. Encoded protein: CASSPWGQGADEQYF.

The chain is built from TRBV28 and TRBJ2-3; 12 nucleotides match TRBD2. CDR3 length equals 15 residues. Trimming took 8 bases from V and 4 from J; bases not matched to a gene: 7. Looked up from germline, CDR1 is MDHEN and CDR2 is SYDVKM. DNA of the CDR3: TGTGCCAGCTCTAGCGGGAGGGCCAGGGCAGATACGCAGTATTTT. The encoded protein is CASSSGRARADTQYF. Together with reference TRBV28 and TRBJ2-3, the CDR3 gives the full variable domain: DVKVTQSSRYLVKRTGEKVFLECVQDMDHENMFWYRQDPGLGLRLIYFSYDVKMKEKGDIPEGYSVSREKKERFSLILESASTNQTSMYLCASSSGRARADTQYFGPGTRLTVL.